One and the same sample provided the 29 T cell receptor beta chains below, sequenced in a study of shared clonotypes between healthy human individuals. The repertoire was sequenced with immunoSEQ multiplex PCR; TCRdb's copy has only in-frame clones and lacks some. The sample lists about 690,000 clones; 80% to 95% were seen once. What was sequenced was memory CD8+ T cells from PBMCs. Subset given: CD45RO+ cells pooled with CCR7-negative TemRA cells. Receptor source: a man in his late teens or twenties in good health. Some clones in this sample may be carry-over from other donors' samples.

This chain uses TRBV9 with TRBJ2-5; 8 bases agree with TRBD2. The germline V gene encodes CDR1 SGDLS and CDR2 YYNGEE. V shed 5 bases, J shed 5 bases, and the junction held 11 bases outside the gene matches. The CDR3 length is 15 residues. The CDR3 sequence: CASSSGLAGRETQYF. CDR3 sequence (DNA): TGTGCCAGCAGTTCAGGACTAGCAGGACGGGAGACCCAGTACTTC.

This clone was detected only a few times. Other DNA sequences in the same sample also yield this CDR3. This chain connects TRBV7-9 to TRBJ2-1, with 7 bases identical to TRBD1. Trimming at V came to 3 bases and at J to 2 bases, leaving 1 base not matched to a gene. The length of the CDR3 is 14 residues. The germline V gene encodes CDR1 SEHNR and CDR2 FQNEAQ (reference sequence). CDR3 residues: CASSLGQPYNEQFF. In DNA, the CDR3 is TGTGCCAGCAGCTTGGGACAGCCCTACAATGAGCAGTTCTTC.

The CDR3 nucleotides read TGTGCCAGCAAAGAACCTCAGGCATACGAGCAGTACTTC. Its protein is CASKEPQAYEQYF. The chain is built from TRBV27 and TRBJ2-7; D ambiguous. The CDR3 spans 13 residues. CDR1 and CDR2 from the germline V gene are MNHEY and SMNVEV (reference sequence). Trimming took 7 bases from V and 4 from J, leaving 14 bases between them.

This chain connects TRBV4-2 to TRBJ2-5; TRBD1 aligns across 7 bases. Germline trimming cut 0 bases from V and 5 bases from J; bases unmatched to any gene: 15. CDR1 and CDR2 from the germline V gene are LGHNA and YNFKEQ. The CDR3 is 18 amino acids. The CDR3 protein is CASSQDVEGAPPGETQYF. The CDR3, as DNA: TGTGCCAGCAGCCAAGACGTTGAGGGGGCGCCACCAGGGGAGACCCAGTACTTC.

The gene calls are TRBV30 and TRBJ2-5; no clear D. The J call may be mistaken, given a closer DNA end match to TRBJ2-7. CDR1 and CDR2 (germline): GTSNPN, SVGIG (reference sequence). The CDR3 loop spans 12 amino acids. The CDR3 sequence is CAWDLSRYEQYF. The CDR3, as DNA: TGTGCCTGGGACCTTTCACGCTACGAGCAGTACTTC.

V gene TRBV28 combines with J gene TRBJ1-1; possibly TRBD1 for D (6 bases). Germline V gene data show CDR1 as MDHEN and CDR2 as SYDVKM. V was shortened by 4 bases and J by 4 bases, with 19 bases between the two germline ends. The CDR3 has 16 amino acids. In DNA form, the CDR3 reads TGTGCCAGCAGTTCAGCACAGGGACTCCTTGGCACTGAAGCTTTCTTT. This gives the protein CASSSAQGLLGTEAFF.

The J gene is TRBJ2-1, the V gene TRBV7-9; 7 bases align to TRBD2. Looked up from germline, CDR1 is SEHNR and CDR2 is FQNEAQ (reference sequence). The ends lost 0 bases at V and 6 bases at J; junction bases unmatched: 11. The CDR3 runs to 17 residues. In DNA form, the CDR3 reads TGTGCCAGCAGCTTAGCTGGCGCGGGAGCGGTGGCCAATGAGCAGTTCTTC. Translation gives CASSLAGAGAVANEQFF.

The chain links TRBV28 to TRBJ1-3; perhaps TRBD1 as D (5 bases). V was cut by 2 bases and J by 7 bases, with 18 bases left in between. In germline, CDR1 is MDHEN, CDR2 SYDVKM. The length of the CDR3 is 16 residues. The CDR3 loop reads CASSLTGALLRNTIYF. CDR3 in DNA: TGTGCCAGCAGTTTAACTGGGGCCCTTCTTAGGAACACCATATATTTT.

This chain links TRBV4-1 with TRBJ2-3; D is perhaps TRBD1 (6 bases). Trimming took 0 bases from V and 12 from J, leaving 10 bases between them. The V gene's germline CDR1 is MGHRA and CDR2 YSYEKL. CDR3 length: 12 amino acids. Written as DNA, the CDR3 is TGCGCCAGCAGCCAAGATACAGGGAACCAGTATTTT. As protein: CASSQDTGNQYF.

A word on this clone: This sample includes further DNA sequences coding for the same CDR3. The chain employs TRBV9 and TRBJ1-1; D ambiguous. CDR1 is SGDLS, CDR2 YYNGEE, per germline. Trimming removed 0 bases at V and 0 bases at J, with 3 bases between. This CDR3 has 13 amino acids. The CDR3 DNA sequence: TGTGCCAGCAGCGTAGTAGTGAACACTGAAGCTTTCTTT. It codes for CASSVVVNTEAFF.

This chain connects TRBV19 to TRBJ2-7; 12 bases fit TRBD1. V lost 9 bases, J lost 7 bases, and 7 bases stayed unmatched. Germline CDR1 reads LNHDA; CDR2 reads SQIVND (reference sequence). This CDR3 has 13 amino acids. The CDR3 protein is CASRDRGLSEQYF. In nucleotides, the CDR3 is TGTGCCAGCCGGGACAGGGGGCTGTCTGAGCAGTACTTC.

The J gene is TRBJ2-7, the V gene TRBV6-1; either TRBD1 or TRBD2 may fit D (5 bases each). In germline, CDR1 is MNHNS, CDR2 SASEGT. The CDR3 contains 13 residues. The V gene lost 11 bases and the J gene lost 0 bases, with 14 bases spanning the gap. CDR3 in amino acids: CACRGRRSYEQYF. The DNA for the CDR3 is TGTGCCTGTCGGGGCCGTCGCTCCTACGAGCAGTACTTC.

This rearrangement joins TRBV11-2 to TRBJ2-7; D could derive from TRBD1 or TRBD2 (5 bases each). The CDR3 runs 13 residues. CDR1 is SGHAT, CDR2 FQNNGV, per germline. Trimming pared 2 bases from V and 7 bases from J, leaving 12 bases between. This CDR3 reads CASSLRGAGEQYF. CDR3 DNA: TGTGCCAGCAGCTTACGAGGGGCCGGTGAGCAGTACTTC. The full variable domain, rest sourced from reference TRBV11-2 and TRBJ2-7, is EAGVAQSPRYKIIEKRQSVAFWCNPISGHATLYWYQQILGQGPKLLIQFQNNGVVDDSQLPKDRFSAERLKGVDSTLKIQPAKLEDSAVYLCASSLRGAGEQYFGPGTRLTVT.

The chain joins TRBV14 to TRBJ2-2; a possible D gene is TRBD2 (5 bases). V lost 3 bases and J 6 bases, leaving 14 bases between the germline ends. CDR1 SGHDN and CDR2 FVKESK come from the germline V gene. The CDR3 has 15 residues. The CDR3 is CASSQSDSPPGELFF. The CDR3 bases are TGTGCCAGCAGCCAGTCGGACTCACCCCCCGGGGAGCTGTTTTTT.

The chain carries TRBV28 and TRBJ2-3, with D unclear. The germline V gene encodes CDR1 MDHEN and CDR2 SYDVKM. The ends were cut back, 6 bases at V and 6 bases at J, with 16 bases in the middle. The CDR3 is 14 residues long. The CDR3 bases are TGTGCCAGCAGCCCGAAATTAACGAGGGATACGCAGTATTTT. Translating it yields CASSPKLTRDTQYF.

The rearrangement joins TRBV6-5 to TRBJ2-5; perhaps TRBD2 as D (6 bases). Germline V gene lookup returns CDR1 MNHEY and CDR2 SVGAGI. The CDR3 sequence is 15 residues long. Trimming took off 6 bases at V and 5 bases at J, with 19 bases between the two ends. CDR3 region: CASSPTDYGWETQYF. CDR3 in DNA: TGTGCCAGCAGCCCCACGGACTACGGGTGGGAGACCCAGTACTTC.

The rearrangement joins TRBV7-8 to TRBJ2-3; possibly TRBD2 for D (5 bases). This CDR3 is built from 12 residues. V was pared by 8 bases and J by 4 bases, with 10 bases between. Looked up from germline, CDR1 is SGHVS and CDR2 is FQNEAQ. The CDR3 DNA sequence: TGTGCCAGCGGCGGACTTCCAGATACGCAGTATTTT. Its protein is CASGGLPDTQYF.

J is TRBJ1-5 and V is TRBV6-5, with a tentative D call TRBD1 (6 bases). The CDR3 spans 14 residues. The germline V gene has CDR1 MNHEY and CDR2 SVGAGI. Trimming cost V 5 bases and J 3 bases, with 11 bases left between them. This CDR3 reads CASSTQGPNQPQHF. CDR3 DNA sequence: TGTGCCAGCAGTACTCAGGGGCCCAATCAGCCCCAGCATTTT.

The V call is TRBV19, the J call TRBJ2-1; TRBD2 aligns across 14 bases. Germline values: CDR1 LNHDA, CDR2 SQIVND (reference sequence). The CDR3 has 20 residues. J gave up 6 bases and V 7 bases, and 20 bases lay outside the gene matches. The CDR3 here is CASMGWLDRGGLAGGNEQFF. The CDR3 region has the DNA TGTGCCAGTATGGGATGGTTGGACAGGGGCGGACTAGCGGGAGGCAATGAGCAGTTCTTC. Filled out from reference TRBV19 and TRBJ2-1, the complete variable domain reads DGGITQSPKYLFRKEGQNVTLSCEQNLNHDAMYWYRQDPGQGLRLIYYSQIVNDFQKGDIAEGYSVSREKKESFPLTVTSAQKNPTAFYLCASMGWLDRGGLAGGNEQFFGPGTRLTVL.

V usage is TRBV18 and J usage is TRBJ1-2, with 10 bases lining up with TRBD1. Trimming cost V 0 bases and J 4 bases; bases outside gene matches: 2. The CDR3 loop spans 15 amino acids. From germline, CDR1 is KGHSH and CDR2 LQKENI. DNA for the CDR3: TGTGCCAGCTCACCACCGGGACAGGGGACCTATGGCTACACCTTC. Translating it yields CASSPPGQGTYGYTF.

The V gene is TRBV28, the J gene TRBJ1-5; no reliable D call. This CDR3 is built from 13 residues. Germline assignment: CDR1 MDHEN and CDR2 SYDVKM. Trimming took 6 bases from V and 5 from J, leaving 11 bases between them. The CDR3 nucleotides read TGTGCCAGCAGCCTCTTAGAGGATCAGCCCCAGCATTTT. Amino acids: CASSLLEDQPQHF.

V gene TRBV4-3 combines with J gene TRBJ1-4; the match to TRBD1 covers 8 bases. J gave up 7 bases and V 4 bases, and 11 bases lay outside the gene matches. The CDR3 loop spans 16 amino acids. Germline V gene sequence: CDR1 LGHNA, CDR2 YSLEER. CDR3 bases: TGCGCCAGCAGCCGCACTCCAACAGGGGGGGGTGAAAAACTGTTTTTT. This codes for CASSRTPTGGGEKLFF.

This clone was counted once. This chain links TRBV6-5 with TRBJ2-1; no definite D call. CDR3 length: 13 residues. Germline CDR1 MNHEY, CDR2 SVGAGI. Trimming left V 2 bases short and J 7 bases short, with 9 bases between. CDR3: CASSYRVGNEQFF. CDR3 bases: TGTGCCAGCAGTTACCGGGTGGGGAATGAGCAGTTCTTC.

CDR3 DNA sequence: TGTGCCACCAGCAGAGATCGCGACAGCTTCCAAGGCTACACCTTC. Protein: CATSRDRDSFQGYTF. The chain combines TRBV15 with TRBJ1-2, with D maybe TRBD1 (5 bases). The CDR3 spans 15 residues. Trimming removed 0 bases at V and 8 bases at J, with 16 bases between. CDR1 and CDR2 (germline): LNHNV, YYDKDF (reference sequence). The whole variable domain, remainder taken from reference TRBV15 and TRBJ1-2, is DAMVIQNPRYQVTQFGKPVTLSCSQTLNHNVMYWYQQKSSQAPKLLFHYYDKDFNNEADTPDNFQSRRPNTSFCFLDIRSPGLGDTAMYLCATSRDRDSFQGYTFGSGTRLTVV.

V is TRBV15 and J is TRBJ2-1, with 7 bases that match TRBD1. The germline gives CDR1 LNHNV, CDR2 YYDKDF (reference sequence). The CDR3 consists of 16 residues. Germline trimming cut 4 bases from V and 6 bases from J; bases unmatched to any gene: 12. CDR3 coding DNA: TGTGCCACCAGCAATCTACAGGGGATGCTACCCAATGAGCAGTTCTTC. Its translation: CATSNLQGMLPNEQFF.

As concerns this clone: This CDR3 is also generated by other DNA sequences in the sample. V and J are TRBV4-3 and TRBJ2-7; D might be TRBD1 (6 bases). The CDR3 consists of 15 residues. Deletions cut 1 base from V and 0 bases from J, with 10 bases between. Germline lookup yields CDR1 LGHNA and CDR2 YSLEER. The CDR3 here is CASSQGQASSYEQYF. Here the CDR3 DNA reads TGCGCCAGCAGCCAAGGACAGGCAAGCTCCTACGAGCAGTACTTC.

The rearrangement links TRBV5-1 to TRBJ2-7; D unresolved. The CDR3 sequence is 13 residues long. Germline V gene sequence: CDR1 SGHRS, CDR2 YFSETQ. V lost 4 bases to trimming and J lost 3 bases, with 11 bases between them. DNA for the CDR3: TGCGCCAGCAGCCAATCCAACAGCTACGAGCAGTACTTC. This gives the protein CASSQSNSYEQYF.

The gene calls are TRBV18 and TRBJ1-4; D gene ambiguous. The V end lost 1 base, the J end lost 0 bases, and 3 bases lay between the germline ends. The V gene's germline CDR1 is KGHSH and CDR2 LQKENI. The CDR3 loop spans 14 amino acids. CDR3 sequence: CASSPRPTNEKLFF. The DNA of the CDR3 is TGTGCCAGCTCACCACGTCCAACTAATGAAAAACTGTTTTTT.

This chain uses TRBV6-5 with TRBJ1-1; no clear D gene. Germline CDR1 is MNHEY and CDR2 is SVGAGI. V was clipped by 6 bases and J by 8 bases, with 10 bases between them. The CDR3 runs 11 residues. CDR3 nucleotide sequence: TGTGCCAGCAGCACAACCCGGGAAGCTTTCTTT. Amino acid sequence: CASSTTREAFF.